Shown below are 25 T cell receptor beta chains from a single sample sequenced in a study of blood T cell repertoires in COVID-19. The data were produced by immunoSEQ multiplex PCR, yet TCRdb's version contains in-frame clones alone and is incomplete. The repertoire holds 150,000 or so clones, with roughly 87% as singletons. Sequencing input: PBMCs or T cells enriched from blood (not recorded which). The receptor set was obtained from a middle-aged woman who had been exposed to COVID-19.

This sequence joins TRBV28 and TRBJ1-5, with D tentatively TRBD1 (5 bases). Trimming stripped 6 bases from V and 4 bases from J, with 13 bases between. CDR3 length: 14 residues. From germline, CDR1 is MDHEN and CDR2 SYDVKM. This chain's CDR3 is CASRPETVNQPQHF. Here the CDR3 DNA reads TGTGCCAGCAGACCTGAGACAGTAAATCAGCCCCAGCATTTT.

This clone has only one observation. The genes are TRBV7-2 and TRBJ2-4; TRBD2 aligns across 8 bases. Germline CDR1 and CDR2: SGHTA and FQGNSA. V gave up 4 bases and J gave up 0 bases; unmatched junction bases: 5. The CDR3 loop spans 16 amino acids. In nucleotides, the CDR3 is TGTGCCAGCAGCTCCGAGCGGGGGCTAGCCAAAAACATTCAGTACTTC. The encoded protein is CASSSERGLAKNIQYF.

The chain has TRBV5-1 and TRBJ1-1; D ambiguous. V lost 0 bases and J lost 6, with 27 bases in between. The CDR3 runs to 19 residues. The V gene's germline CDR1 is SGHRS and CDR2 YFSETQ. CDR3 protein: CASSLAFLGARKDSSEAFF. CDR3 bases: TGCGCCAGCAGCTTGGCGTTTCTAGGAGCCCGTAAGGATAGCTCTGAAGCTTTCTTT.

The chain uses TRBV12-5 and TRBJ2-7, with 15 bases fitting TRBD2. V shed 1 base, J shed 4 bases, and the junction held 8 bases outside the gene matches. This CDR3 is 18 amino acids long. Germline V gene lookup returns CDR1 LGHNT and CDR2 FRNRAP. CDR3 in amino acids: CASGLAPPGLAGGYEQYF. In DNA, the CDR3 is TGTGCTAGTGGTTTGGCGCCACCGGGACTAGCGGGGGGTTACGAGCAGTACTTC. Full variable domain (missing parts from reference TRBV12-5 and TRBJ2-7): DARVTQTPRHKVTEMGQEVTMRCQPILGHNTVFWYRQTMMQGLELLAYFRNRAPLDDSGMPKDRFSAEMPDATLATLKIQPSEPRDSAVYFCASGLAPPGLAGGYEQYFGPGTRLTVT.

The CDR3 here is CASSPQTDTQYF. DNA for the CDR3: TGTGCCAGCTCACCGCAGACAGATACGCAGTATTTT. The V and J genes are TRBV18 and TRBJ2-3; D uncertain. Trimming removed 3 bases at V and 3 bases at J, with 4 bases between. Germline loops: CDR1 KGHSH, CDR2 LQKENI. The CDR3 has 12 residues.

This chain connects TRBV18 to TRBJ1-2; D perhaps matches TRBD1 (6 bases). This CDR3 is 15 amino acids long. The germline gives CDR1 KGHSH, CDR2 LQKENI. V lost 3 bases to trimming and J lost 0 bases, with 11 bases between them. The CDR3 DNA reads TGTGCCAGCTCACCTTCGGACAGATCTAACTATGGCTACACCTTC. Translating gives CASSPSDRSNYGYTF.

The chain couples TRBV28 to TRBJ2-7; TRBD2 aligns across 10 bases. Germline CDR1 and CDR2: MDHEN and SYDVKM. Germline trimming cut 5 bases from V and 4 bases from J; bases unmatched to any gene: 8. CDR3 length: 15 residues. In DNA, the CDR3 is TGTGCCAGCAGTCTTCTTGGAGCGGGAGGGTACGAGCAGTACTTC. It yields the protein CASSLLGAGGYEQYF.

The chain has TRBV12-3 or TRBV12-4 and TRBJ2-7; TRBD1 matches 11 bases. Trimming cost V 4 bases and J 6 bases; bases outside gene matches: 2. The CDR3 length is 13 residues. CDR3 sequence (DNA): TGTGCCAGCAGTTGGGGGACAGGGGGCGAGCAGTACTTC. Its protein is CASSWGTGGEQYF.

The V call is TRBV3-1 (or the pseudogene TRBV3-2), the J call TRBJ2-7, with D maybe TRBD1 (5 bases). Between the trimmed V and J ends, which lost 4 bases and 3 bases, there was a span of 13 bases. In germline, CDR1 is LGHDT, CDR2 YNNKEL (reference sequence). The CDR3 contains 14 residues. The DNA for the CDR3 is TGTGCCAGCAGCCCAGGGCTCCTGGACTACGAGCAGTACTTC. Amino acids: CASSPGLLDYEQYF.

The J gene is TRBJ2-2, the V gene TRBV5-6, with D possibly TRBD2 on 6 matching bases. Between the trimmed V and J ends, which lost 4 bases and 4 bases, there was a span of 17 bases. The germline gives CDR1 SGHDT, CDR2 YYEEEE. The CDR3 covers 16 residues. The CDR3 spells CASSLRGPGGTGELFF. CDR3 DNA: TGTGCCAGCAGCCTTAGGGGCCCCGGGGGCACCGGGGAGCTGTTTTTT.

This clone was observed at least ten times. The chain joins TRBV4-1 to TRBJ1-3; D may be TRBD1 (6 bases). Per germline, CDR1 MGHRA and CDR2 YSYEKL. The CDR3 runs 16 residues. V was shortened by 5 bases and J by 0 bases, with 14 bases between the two germline ends. CDR3 region: CASSMRTATSGNTIYF. CDR3 DNA sequence: TGCGCCAGCAGCATGCGGACAGCCACCTCTGGAAACACCATATATTTT.

The rearrangement joins TRBV2 to TRBJ2-7; perhaps TRBD1 as D (6 bases). Trimming pared 5 bases from V and 7 bases from J, leaving 12 bases between. Germline V gene sequence: CDR1 SNHLY, CDR2 FYNNEI. CDR3 size: 12 residues. CDR3 DNA: TGTGCCAGCAGTCTGCCAGGGGTAGAGCAGTACTTC. This encodes CASSLPGVEQYF.

The CDR3, as DNA: TGTGCCAGCAGCGTAGGAGGGGGAACCGGGGAGCTGTTTTTT. The encoded protein is CASSVGGGTGELFF. The chain uses TRBV9 and TRBJ2-2, with TRBD1 as a possible D gene (6 bases). The CDR3 length is 14 residues. V was shortened by 0 bases and J by 5 bases, with 8 bases between the two germline ends. Germline values: CDR1 SGDLS, CDR2 YYNGEE.

The V and J genes are TRBV5-1 and TRBJ1-5; a weak D match, TRBD1 (6 bases). Germline V gene data show CDR1 as SGHRS and CDR2 as YFSETQ. The CDR3 is 14 residues long. V shed 4 bases and J shed 7 bases, with 15 bases lying between them. CDR3 DNA sequence: TGCGCCAGCAGCCCGGACAGCCGGATCCAGCCCCAGCATTTT. Its protein product is CASSPDSRIQPQHF.

This clone was detected a few times. The J gene is TRBJ1-1, the V gene TRBV19; D not resolved. This CDR3 spans 13 amino acids. Germline-derived CDR1 and CDR2 are LNHDA and SQIVND (reference sequence). Trimming took 6 bases from V and 1 from J, leaving 9 bases between them. This CDR3 is CASRGAANTEAFF. CDR3 coding DNA: TGTGCCAGTAGGGGAGCTGCGAACACTGAAGCTTTCTTT.

This clone occurred once. The rearrangement uses TRBV6-5 and TRBJ2-7; the match to TRBD1 covers 9 bases. The CDR3 contains 15 residues. J gave up 7 bases and V 4 bases, and 11 bases lay outside the gene matches. CDR1 and CDR2 from the germline V gene are MNHEY and SVGAGI. The CDR3 loop reads CASSWDGQGQREQYF. The CDR3 bases are TGTGCCAGCAGTTGGGACGGACAGGGGCAGCGTGAGCAGTACTTC.

The chain recombines TRBV28 with TRBJ2-7, with 8 bases aligning to TRBD1. Germline CDR1 is MDHEN and CDR2 is SYDVKM. V lost 5 bases to trimming and J lost 1 base; unmatched junction nucleotides: 7. CDR3 size: 15 residues. The CDR3 here is CASSPRDRWSYEQYF. The CDR3 DNA reads as TGTGCCAGCAGTCCCCGGGACAGGTGGTCCTACGAGCAGTACTTC.

This chain uses TRBV9 with TRBJ1-3; D not certain. From germline, CDR1 is SGDLS and CDR2 YYNGEE. Trimming took 4 bases from V and 0 from J, leaving 5 bases between them. The CDR3 runs 13 residues. The CDR3 reads CASSPFSGNTIYF. The CDR3 nucleotides are TGTGCCAGCAGCCCCTTCTCTGGAAACACCATATATTTT.

V usage is TRBV25-1 and J usage is TRBJ2-1, with TRBD1 matching over 9 bases. The CDR3 covers 15 residues. J was trimmed by 6 bases and V by 6 bases; bases with no gene match: 9. Germline values: CDR1 MGHDK, CDR2 SYGVNS. The CDR3 loop reads CASSSDRGRVNEQFF. The CDR3, as DNA: TGTGCCAGCAGCTCGGACAGGGGAAGGGTCAATGAGCAGTTCTTC.

The V call is TRBV10-3, the J call TRBJ1-5, with TRBD1 matching over 7 bases. From germline, CDR1 is ENHRY and CDR2 SYGVKD. The ends lost 4 bases at V and 0 bases at J; junction bases unmatched: 3. The CDR3 extends over 15 amino acids. The CDR3 reads CAISVTGDSNQPQHF. DNA for the CDR3: TGTGCCATCAGTGTTACAGGGGATAGCAATCAGCCCCAGCATTTT.

Only one count was recorded for this clone. The chain employs TRBV18 and TRBJ1-1; 9 bases align to TRBD1. Germline CDR1 KGHSH, CDR2 LQKENI. This CDR3 has 17 residues. Trimming took 1 base from V and 3 from J; bases not matched to a gene: 9. The CDR3 coding sequence is TGTGCCAGCTCACCACGACTTGGGACAGGGACTTACACTGAAGCTTTCTTT. Translation gives CASSPRLGTGTYTEAFF.

The V call is TRBV27, the J call TRBJ2-5, with TRBD2 matching over 8 bases. Germline V gene data show CDR1 as MNHEY and CDR2 as SMNVEV (reference sequence). With V trimmed by 5 bases and J by 4 bases, 15 bases remained unmatched. This CDR3 is built from 17 residues. The CDR3 DNA reads TGTGCCAGCAGTCCACGGGGCGGGGGGCCACCCGGAGAGACCCAGTACTTC. This gives the protein CASSPRGGGPPGETQYF.

The V and J genes are TRBV12-5 and TRBJ2-7; 11 nucleotides line up with TRBD2. The ends lost 6 bases at V and 4 bases at J; junction bases unmatched: 8. The CDR3 spans 15 residues. The germline V gene has CDR1 LGHNT and CDR2 FRNRAP. Written as DNA, the CDR3 is TGTGCTAGTGGACACACTAGCGGGAGTGATTACGAGCAGTACTTC. It is translated as CASGHTSGSDYEQYF.

The chain couples TRBV4-3 to TRBJ2-1; TRBD2 agrees at 15 bases. CDR1 LGHNA and CDR2 YSLEER come from the germline V gene. Unmatched junction bases numbered 1, after V lost 3 bases and J lost 7 bases. The CDR3 runs 15 residues. CDR3 bases: TGCGCCAGCAGCCAGGGACTAGCGGGAGGAAATGAGCAGTTCTTC. Translated: CASSQGLAGGNEQFF.

The chain has TRBV5-1 and TRBJ1-3; no definite D call. Trimming cost V 0 bases and J 4 bases, with 8 bases left between them. CDR3 length: 14 residues. Germline values: CDR1 SGHRS, CDR2 YFSETQ. The CDR3 DNA is TGCGCCAGCAGCTTGGATCAAGCGGGAAACACCATATATTTT. Translating gives CASSLDQAGNTIYF.